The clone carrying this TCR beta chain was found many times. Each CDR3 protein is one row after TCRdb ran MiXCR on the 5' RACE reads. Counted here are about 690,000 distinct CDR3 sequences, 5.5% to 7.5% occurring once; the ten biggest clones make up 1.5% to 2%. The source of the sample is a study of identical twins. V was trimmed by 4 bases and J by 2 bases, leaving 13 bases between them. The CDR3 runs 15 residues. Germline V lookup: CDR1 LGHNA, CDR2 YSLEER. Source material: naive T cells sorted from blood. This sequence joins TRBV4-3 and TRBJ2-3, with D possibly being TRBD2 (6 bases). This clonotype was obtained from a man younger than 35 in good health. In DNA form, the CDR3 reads TGCGCCAGCAGCCGGAGGGACGGTCCCACAGATACGCAGTATTTT. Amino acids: CASSRRDGPTDTQYF.